The following is a T cell receptor (beta chain) sequence with its context. The sample comes from a study of sequential checkpoint blockade in melanoma. Across the study: Arm A got nivolumab then ipilimumab; arm B the reverse, 1:1. Both treatment sequences were followed by maintenance nivolumab.

Specified treatment: randomized to nivolumab then ipilimumab (arm A) or the reverse (arm B). DNA-damaging chemotherapy had not been given to any patient beforehand. CDR3 size: 15 residues. J lost 1 base, V lost 3 bases, and 6 bases had no gene match. The germline gives CDR1 MGHRA, CDR2 YSYEKL. TCRdb's table, derived via immunoSEQ multiplex PCR, lists solely in-frame clones and lacks some. The top ten hold approximately 23% of the sample, which has under 40,000 clones, less than 90% seen once. The starting material was CD8+ T cells sorted from blood (inferred from file names), obtained from a patient given nivolumab and ipilimumab in sequence. This receptor was identified in a human donor with melanoma. V is TRBV4-1 and J is TRBJ2-7; 7 nucleotides agree with TRBD2. CDR3 DNA: TGCGCCAGCAGCCAGACGGCTAGCGGATCCTACGAGCAGTACTTC. Protein product: CASSQTASGSYEQYF.